This entry lists 12 T cell receptor beta chains sequenced from one sample in a study of T-cell reconstitution after alpha-beta-depleted transplantation in children. Using unique molecular identifiers, the investigators prepared the TCRbeta library. TCRdb processed the PCR reads anew with MiXCR; each CDR3 protein has one entry. The sample lists about 460,000 distinct CDR3 sequences, about an eighth occurring once. The specimen was PBMCs, mostly from graft donor cells, collected 180 days after TCRalphabeta/CD19-depleted stem cell transplant. Receptors were obtained from a female patient aged 2 to 10 who had a stem cell transplant for aplastic anemia, so the T cells may come from the graft donor.

This clonotype was found many times. CDR3 nucleotides: TGCAGTGCAAGGGACAGCTCGAAGAGATATGGCTACACCTTC. This sequence encodes CSARDSSKRYGYTF. The genes are TRBV20-1 and TRBJ1-2, with 7 positions matching TRBD1. CDR3 size: 14 residues. Germline CDR1 DFQATT, CDR2 SNEGSKA (reference sequence). Trimming took 6 bases from V and 5 from J; bases not matched to a gene: 12.

There are a few counts of this clonotype. The rearrangement links TRBV12-3 or TRBV12-4 to TRBJ2-3; D is perhaps TRBD2 (5 bases). This CDR3 contains 15 residues. V lost 5 bases and J lost 4, with 16 bases in between. CDR3 bases: TGTGCCAGCAGTCTCGCCGGGATAAAGGCAGATACGCAGTATTTT. It is translated as CASSLAGIKADTQYF.

This clonotype was found a few times. The chain couples TRBV6-5 to TRBJ1-2; TRBD1 aligns across 7 bases. The CDR3 length is 15 residues. V lost 1 base to trimming and J lost 1 base; unmatched junction nucleotides: 3. Germline CDR1 is MNHEY and CDR2 is SVGAGI. In DNA form, the CDR3 reads TGTGCCAGCAGTTACTTGACAGGGATTAACTATGGCTACACCTTC. Translating it yields CASSYLTGINYGYTF.

This clonotype appeared many times. The chain has TRBV14 and TRBJ2-6, with no clear D. CDR1 and CDR2 (germline): SGHDN, FVKESK. The V end was cut by 5 bases, the J end by 0 bases, with 5 bases between. The CDR3 has 14 amino acids. Written as DNA, the CDR3 is TGTGCCAGCAGCTTCCCCTCTGGGGCCAACGTCCTGACTTTC. Translated: CASSFPSGANVLTF.

This clonotype was counted many times. The V gene is TRBV6-5, the J gene TRBJ2-5; TRBD1 or TRBD2 may be the D gene (6 bases each). The length of the CDR3 is 17 residues. Germline CDR1 reads MNHEY; CDR2 reads SVGAGI. The ends were cut back, 4 bases at V and 4 bases at J, with 22 bases in the middle. CDR3 residues: CASSFSRFGGASETQYF. In DNA, the CDR3 is TGTGCCAGCAGTTTCAGTCGGTTCGGGGGCGCATCAGAGACCCAGTACTTC.

There are a few counts of this clonotype. The genes are TRBV6-2 or TRBV6-3 and TRBJ2-1; TRBD1 might be the D (6 bases). The CDR3 loop spans 16 amino acids. V shed 6 bases and J shed 1 base, with 16 bases lying between them. CDR1 and CDR2 from the germline V gene are MNHEY and SVGEGT. The DNA of the CDR3 is TGTGCCAGCAGCTATTTCTTCCAGGGGTCCTACAATGAGCAGTTCTTC. Residues: CASSYFFQGSYNEQFF.

This clonotype was seen repeatedly, ten times or more. The genes are TRBV14 and TRBJ1-1; D is unclear. The CDR3 has 13 residues. Germline assignment: CDR1 SGHDN and CDR2 FVKESK. Between the trimmed V and J ends, which lost 4 bases and 0 bases, there was a span of 6 bases. Here the CDR3 reads CASSPELNTEAFF. The CDR3 DNA follows: TGTGCCAGCAGCCCAGAACTGAACACTGAAGCTTTCTTT.

The chain is built from TRBV6-1 and TRBJ1-1; possible D gene TRBD1, 5 bases. The CDR3 covers 14 residues. V lost 6 bases and J lost 0, with 11 bases in between. Germline V gene sequence: CDR1 MNHNS, CDR2 SASEGT. The CDR3 bases are TGTGCCAGCAGGACGGGACGGATGAACACTGAAGCTTTCTTT. Its translation: CASRTGRMNTEAFF.

Only a few counts were recorded for this clonotype. V and J are TRBV15 and TRBJ2-5, with D perhaps matching TRBD2 (6 bases). Germline V gene sequence: CDR1 LNHNV, CDR2 YYDKDF (reference sequence). V was cut by 0 bases and J by 7 bases, with 9 bases left in between. The CDR3 is made up of 13 amino acids. CDR3 residues: CATSREGGWTQYF. In DNA form, the CDR3 reads TGTGCCACCAGCAGAGAGGGGGGTTGGACCCAGTACTTC. The full variable domain, in which reference TRBV15 and TRBJ2-5 provide the parts outside the CDR3, is DAMVIQNPRYQVTQFGKPVTLSCSQTLNHNVMYWYQQKSSQAPKLLFHYYDKDFNNEADTPDNFQSRRPNTSFCFLDIRSPGLGDTAMYLCATSREGGWTQYFGPGTRLLVL.

V is TRBV2 and J is TRBJ2-1, with D possibly matching TRBD2 (6 bases). The V gene lost 6 bases and the J gene lost 7 bases, with 16 bases spanning the gap. This CDR3 is built from 14 residues. Germline V gene lookup returns CDR1 SNHLY and CDR2 FYNNEI. In nucleotides, the CDR3 is TGTGCCAGCAGCCGACTTCGGGAGTTTAATGAGCAGTTCTTC. Translation gives CASSRLREFNEQFF.

The CDR3 reads CASRDRGYSEQYF. The CDR3 DNA is TGTGCCAGCCGGGACAGGGGGTATAGCGAGCAGTACTTC. This sequence joins TRBV6-2 or TRBV6-3 and TRBJ2-7, with 11 bases that match TRBD1. This CDR3 comprises 13 residues. Germline-derived CDR1 and CDR2 are MNHEY and SVGEGT. The J segment lost 6 bases and the V segment lost 8 bases, leaving 6 bases of the junction unmatched.

The rearrangement uses TRBV5-1 and TRBJ2-1; D might be TRBD1 (6 bases). This CDR3 is 15 amino acids long. Trimming pared 2 bases from V and 0 bases from J, leaving 9 bases between. Germline values: CDR1 SGHRS, CDR2 YFSETQ. The CDR3 region has the DNA TGCGCCAGCAGCTTTGGGGGACACTCCTACAATGAGCAGTTCTTC. It encodes CASSFGGHSYNEQFF. Together with reference TRBV5-1 and TRBJ2-1, the CDR3 gives the full variable domain: KAGVTQTPRYLIKTRGQQVTLSCSPISGHRSVSWYQQTPGQGLQFLFEYFSETQRNKGNFPGRFSGRQFSNSRSEMNVSTLELGDSALYLCASSFGGHSYNEQFFGPGTRLTVL.